These T cell receptor beta chains were read from a single sample in a study of T cell changes during pregnancy in multiple sclerosis. Profiled with immunoSEQ multiplex PCR; TCRdb holds only in-frame clones, not every one. The table includes tens of thousands of clones, roughly 86% detected once. This material consisted of CD8+ T cells from peripheral blood mononuclear cells, taken in the first trimester of pregnancy. The origin of the receptors is a female donor with multiple sclerosis, enrolled in a pregnancy study. Both conserved end residues are part of each CDR3. The D gene is left open where the match is weak. The size field is filled for only some rows; it gives once, few, many or a size class.

V	J	size	D	CDR3	DNA
TRBV2	TRBJ2-7	NA	NA	CASSGLSEQYF	TGTGCCAGCTCAGGGCTCTCCGAGCAGTACTTC
TRBV7-8	TRBJ1-1	NA	NA	CASSPVPQNTEAFF	TGTGCCAGCAGCCCAGTCCCTCAGAACACTGAAGCTTTCTTT
TRBV19	TRBJ1-5	NA	NA	CASSMAAGPQHF	TGTGCCAGTAGTATGGCCGCGGGGCCCCAGCATTTT
TRBV7-9	TRBJ1-2	NA	NA	CASSLSGDGYTF	TGTGCCAGCAGCCTTAGCGGGGATGGCTACACCTTC
TRBV13	TRBJ2-1	once	TRBD2	CASSSTSEGEQFF	TGTGCCAGCAGCTCCACTAGCGAGGGTGAGCAGTTCTTC
TRBV6-1	TRBJ2-7	NA	NA	CASSEFKAVYEQYF	TGTGCCAGCAGTGAATTCAAGGCGGTTTACGAGCAGTACTTC
TRBV27	TRBJ2-3	NA	TRBD2	CASGGASGFPDTQYF	TGTGCCAGCGGGGGGGCTAGCGGGTTCCCAGATACGCAGTATTTT
TRBV10-3	TRBJ1-6	NA	NA	CAISESGQGWALHF	TGTGCCATCAGTGAGTCGGGGCAGGGGTGGGCCCTCCACTTT
TRBV7-9	TRBJ2-7	NA	TRBD1	CASSRDSSYEQYF	TGTGCCAGCAGCAGGGACAGCTCCTACGAGCAGTACTTC
TRBV7-2	TRBJ2-1	NA	NA	CASSLELAVYEQFF	TGTGCCAGCAGCTTAGAATTAGCCGTCTATGAGCAGTTCTTC
TRBV5-8	TRBJ2-7	NA	TRBD1	CASSPGTGDGVYEQYF	TGTGCCAGCAGCCCCGGGACAGGGGACGGGGTCTACGAGCAGTACTTC
TRBV15	TRBJ2-7	few	TRBD2	CATSTGTSGRYEQYF	TGTGCCACCAGCACAGGGACTAGCGGGAGGTACGAGCAGTACTTC
TRBV5-8	TRBJ1-2	NA	TRBD1	CASSGDRGRSGYTF	TGTGCCAGCAGCGGGGACAGGGGGCGGTCTGGCTACACCTTC
TRBV13	TRBJ1-3	NA	TRBD1	CASSFRTGVGNTIYF	TGTGCCAGCAGCTTCCGGACAGGGGTTGGAAACACCATATATTTT
TRBV15	TRBJ2-1	NA	NA	CATSALAVGVYNEQFF	TGTGCCACCAGCGCACTAGCTGTAGGGGTCTACAATGAGCAGTTCTTC
TRBV30	TRBJ1-6	many	TRBD1	CAWSAGGGSSPLHF	TGTGCCTGGAGTGCGGGAGGGGGCAGTTCACCCCTCCACTTT
TRBV28	TRBJ1-5	NA	TRBD1	CASSFPTRGTGVRNSNQPQHF	TGTGCCAGCAGTTTCCCCACGCGGGGGACAGGGGTCCGAAATAGCAATCAGCCCCAGCATTTT
TRBV27	TRBJ2-2	NA	NA	CASSLFPGLNTGELFF	TGTGCCAGCAGTTTATTTCCAGGACTCAACACCGGGGAGCTGTTTTTT
TRBV6-5	TRBJ2-7	NA	TRBD1	CASSATRTGNHEQYF	TGTGCCAGCAGTGCTACCAGGACAGGCAACCACGAGCAGTACTTC
TRBV7-2	TRBJ2-1	NA	TRBD2	CASSRLAGGPSEQFF	TGTGCCAGCAGCCGACTAGCGGGGGGGCCAAGTGAGCAGTTCTTC
TRBV28	TRBJ1-5	NA	NA	CASSLLSSNQPQHF	TGTGCCAGCAGTTTATTATCGAGCAATCAGCCCCAGCATTTT
TRBV9	TRBJ2-1	NA	TRBD2	CASSVGSGTDEQFF	TGTGCCAGCAGCGTGGGTAGCGGGACCGATGAGCAGTTCTTC
TRBV30	TRBJ2-6	NA	NA	CAWGGTATSGANVLTF	TGTGCCTGGGGAGGGACAGCAACCTCTGGGGCCAACGTCCTGACTTTC
TRBV27	TRBJ2-4	few	NA	CASSLYGQGGTKNIQYF	TGTGCCAGCAGTTTATATGGGCAGGGTGGTACCAAAAACATTCAGTACTTC
TRBV7-2	TRBJ1-5	NA	NA	CASSLPGSQNNQPQHF	TGTGCCAGCAGCTTACCCGGGTCCCAAAATAATCAGCCCCAGCATTTT
TRBV5-4	TRBJ1-1	NA	NA	CASSLAGHTEAFF	TGTGCCAGCAGCTTGGCAGGGCATACTGAAGCTTTCTTT
TRBV6-1	TRBJ1-3	NA	TRBD1	CASSEWTGAGNTIYF	TGTGCCAGCAGTGAATGGACAGGGGCTGGAAACACCATATATTTT
TRBV6-4	TRBJ2-3	medium-sized	TRBD2	CASSAGAGGADTQYF	TGTGCCAGCAGTGCCGGCGCGGGAGGGGCAGATACGCAGTATTTT
TRBV27	TRBJ2-5	NA	NA	CASSFRETQYF	TGTGCCAGCAGTTTCCGAGAGACCCAGTACTTC
TRBV6-1	TRBJ2-7	NA	NA	CASSEPGGSAYEQYF	TGTGCCAGCAGTGAACCGGGGGGCTCGGCTTACGAGCAGTACTTC
TRBV7-3	TRBJ1-1	NA	NA	CASSLTGGASGTEAFF	TGTGCCAGCAGCTTAACGGGGGGGGCCAGCGGGACTGAAGCTTTCTTT